Below are 23 T cell receptor beta chains sequenced from a single sample in a study of T-cell memory formation after mild COVID-19. In TCRdb, the 5' RACE reads were re-called with MiXCR into one record per CDR3 protein. The sample consists of 450,000 or so distinct CDR3 sequences, around a quarter of them appearing once. Sequences were obtained from PBMCs or a T cell subset sorted from them (not recorded which). All receptors come from an adult woman who had mild COVID-19 (a few samples of this study predate the infection). Cell type and time point are not known.

The rearrangement uses TRBV12-3 or TRBV12-4 and TRBJ2-7; D is undetermined. The CDR3 runs 13 residues. With 3 bases removed from V and 3 bases from J, the gap between germline ends came to 9 bases. CDR3 nucleotides: TGTGCCAGCAGTTTTGGGCGAAACTACGAGCAGTACTTC. Translating it yields CASSFGRNYEQYF.

This chain uses TRBV6-2 or TRBV6-3 with TRBJ2-7; D is undetermined. The CDR3 spans 16 residues. Trimming shortened V by 4 bases and J by 0 bases, and 16 bases separated the two germline ends. Germline CDR1 is MNHEY and CDR2 is SVGEGT. CDR3: CASSSKTARSSYEQYF. Written as DNA, the CDR3 is TGTGCCAGCAGTTCCAAGACCGCTCGGAGCTCCTACGAGCAGTACTTC.

The rearrangement joins TRBV4-2 to TRBJ2-5, with 7 bases that match TRBD2. Germline CDR1 reads LGHNA; CDR2 reads YNFKEQ. Trimming cost V 1 base and J 2 bases; bases outside gene matches: 19. The CDR3 loop spans 20 amino acids. The CDR3 spells CASSQGVVSAGDLKQETQYF. Written as DNA, the CDR3 is TGTGCCAGCAGCCAAGGGGTCGTATCGGCGGGGGACCTCAAACAAGAGACCCAGTACTTC.

This clonotype came up many times. The J gene is TRBJ2-5, the V gene TRBV7-8; 7 bases align to TRBD1. Germline CDR1 SGHVS, CDR2 FQNEAQ. V dropped 5 bases and J dropped 5; count of bases not matched to a gene: 11. The CDR3 consists of 15 residues. The CDR3 sequence: CASSTWTGGVETQYF. DNA for the CDR3: TGTGCCAGCAGCACCTGGACAGGAGGTGTGGAGACCCAGTACTTC.

The CDR3 sequence is CSVVWRGRIQYF. CDR3 in DNA: TGCAGCGTTGTATGGAGGGGGAGAATCCAGTACTTC. The chain couples TRBV29-1 to TRBJ2-5; D may correspond to TRBD1 or TRBD2 (6 bases each). CDR3 size: 12 residues. V gave up 4 bases and J gave up 10 bases, with 16 bases separating them. Germline V lookup: CDR1 SQVTM, CDR2 ANQGSEA.

V gene TRBV5-1 combines with J gene TRBJ2-3, with TRBD2 matching 8 bases. The CDR3 length is 16 residues. Germline CDR1 is SGHRS and CDR2 is YFSETQ. V was clipped by 0 bases and J by 0 bases; unmatched bases: 3. This CDR3 is CASSLEASGSTDTQYF. For the CDR3, the DNA is TGCGCCAGCAGCTTGGAGGCTAGCGGGAGCACAGATACGCAGTATTTT.

This clonotype has a handful of counts. The chain joins TRBV5-6 to TRBJ2-1; D is uncertain. Trimming stripped 1 base from V and 6 bases from J, with 5 bases between. This CDR3 comprises 12 residues. Looked up from germline, CDR1 is SGHDT and CDR2 is YYEEEE. The CDR3 coding sequence is TGTGCCAGCAGCTTGTCCGCCAATGAGCAGTTCTTC. This encodes CASSLSANEQFF.

The V call is TRBV27, the J call TRBJ2-7; 8 bases match TRBD1. Trimming took 10 bases from V and 2 from J; bases not matched to a gene: 7. CDR3 length: 13 amino acids. Germline V CDR1 and CDR2: MNHEY, SMNVEV (reference sequence). This CDR3 reads CATTGTGPYEQYF. In DNA, the CDR3 is TGTGCCACCACCGGGACAGGACCCTACGAGCAGTACTTC.

This clonotype was found a few times. The chain uses TRBV7-2 and TRBJ1-2; the D is unclear. CDR1 is SGHTA and CDR2 is FQGNSA in the germline V gene. This CDR3 has 13 residues. V gave up 2 bases and J gave up 0 bases, with 4 bases separating them. This CDR3 is CASSLLTNYGYTF. The DNA for the CDR3 is TGTGCCAGCAGCTTATTGACTAACTATGGCTACACCTTC.

This clonotype was counted between two and nine times. The V gene is TRBV7-2, the J gene TRBJ1-5; unclear D gene. V lost 6 bases, J lost 1 base, and 7 bases lay in between. Germline V gene lookup returns CDR1 SGHTA and CDR2 FQGNSA. The CDR3 has 13 residues. CDR3 sequence: CASSSQSNQPQHF. DNA of the CDR3: TGTGCCAGCAGTTCACAGAGCAATCAGCCCCAGCATTTT. The whole variable domain, remainder taken from reference TRBV7-2 and TRBJ1-5, is GAGVSQSPSNKVTEKGKDVELRCDPISGHTALYWYRQSLGQGLEFLIYFQGNSAPDKSGLPSDRFSAERTGGSVSTLTIQRTQQEDSAVYLCASSSQSNQPQHFGDGTRLSIL.

In its sample, this clonotype was seen a few times. The rearrangement joins TRBV18 to TRBJ2-3; 8 nucleotides line up with TRBD2. CDR1 and CDR2 (germline): KGHSH, LQKENI. This CDR3 contains 15 residues. The ends lost 0 bases at V and 1 base at J; junction bases unmatched: 0. CDR3 region: CASSPPLAGTDTQYF. CDR3 bases: TGTGCCAGCTCACCACCACTAGCGGGCACAGATACGCAGTATTTT.

This clonotype was picked up many times. The genes are TRBV7-9 and TRBJ2-5; 7 nucleotides match TRBD1. There are 16 residues in the CDR3. From germline, CDR1 is SEHNR and CDR2 FQNEAQ (reference sequence). Germline trimming cut 5 bases from V and 3 bases from J; bases unmatched to any gene: 12. CDR3 amino acids: CASSDRQGAVEETQYF. For the CDR3, the DNA is TGTGCCAGCAGCGACCGACAGGGCGCTGTGGAAGAGACCCAGTACTTC.

This chain links TRBV5-1 with TRBJ1-2; 9 nucleotides align to TRBD1. The CDR3 is 15 amino acids. Germline V gene sequence: CDR1 SGHRS, CDR2 YFSETQ. J gave up 4 bases and V 5 bases, and 9 bases lay outside the gene matches. CDR3 sequence: CASRTGQGSAYGYTF. The CDR3 DNA is TGCGCCAGCAGGACGGGACAGGGATCGGCCTATGGCTACACCTTC.

The gene calls are TRBV11-2 and TRBJ2-3; 7 nucleotides align to TRBD2. The V gene's germline CDR1 is SGHAT and CDR2 FQNNGV. The CDR3 length is 16 residues. Trimming cost V 1 base and J 4 bases; bases outside gene matches: 8. The CDR3 DNA reads as TGTGCCAGCAGCTTAGTTACGCGCGGGAGACCAGATACGCAGTATTTT. It specifies CASSLVTRGRPDTQYF.

The rearrangement uses TRBV29-1 and TRBJ2-5, with TRBD2 identical over 13 bases. The CDR3 sequence is 14 residues long. V was pared by 2 bases and J by 4 bases, with 1 base of the junction left unmatched. Germline V gene data show CDR1 as SQVTM and CDR2 as ANQGSEA. The CDR3 spells CSVERLAGGETQYF. In nucleotides, the CDR3 is TGCAGCGTTGAAAGACTAGCGGGGGGAGAGACCCAGTACTTC.

This clonotype occurred a few times. V and J are TRBV6-5 and TRBJ2-1; D call uncertain. Per the germline V gene, CDR1 is MNHEY and CDR2 is SVGAGI. There are 11 residues in the CDR3. Trimming cost V 3 bases and J 7 bases, with 4 bases left between them. CDR3 sequence (DNA): TGTGCCAGCAGTTATTTTAATGAGCAGTTCTTC. Amino acid sequence: CASSYFNEQFF.

This clonotype has a count of ten or more. Germline is not matched at one junction end, which may reflect a read error. In DNA, the CDR3 is TGTGCCAGCAGCTTGGGACAGGGGGCCTACGAGCAGTACTTC. Translation: CASSLGQGAYEQYF. The chain employs TRBV5-1 and TRBJ2-7; 11 positions match TRBD1. The CDR3 runs 14 residues. Germline CDR1 SGHRS, CDR2 YFSETQ. The whole variable domain, remainder taken from reference TRBV5-1 and TRBJ2-7, is KAGVTQTPRYLIKTRGQQVTLSCSPISGHRSVSWYQQTPGQGLQFLFEYFSETQRNKGNFPGRFSGRQFSNSRSEMNVSTLELGDSALYLCASSLGQGAYEQYFGPGTRLTVT.

The chain carries TRBV30 and TRBJ2-5, with TRBD1 matching over 8 bases. V lost 2 bases, J lost 4 bases, and 9 bases stayed unmatched. In germline, CDR1 is GTSNPN, CDR2 SVGIG (reference sequence). The CDR3 loop spans 15 amino acids. The CDR3 nucleotides read TGTGCCTGGAGTTCTCAGGGGGCGTTCGCAGAGACCCAGTACTTC. It codes for CAWSSQGAFAETQYF.

This rearrangement joins TRBV4-1 to TRBJ2-4; D gene uncertain. There are 13 residues in the CDR3. V gave up 1 base and J gave up 5 bases, with 6 bases separating them. Germline V CDR1 and CDR2: MGHRA, YSYEKL. CDR3 DNA sequence: TGCGCCAGCAGCCAAGTAAGAGAAAACATTCAGTACTTC. Its protein product is CASSQVRENIQYF.

V is TRBV7-2 and J is TRBJ1-1; 7 bases agree with TRBD1. Germline V gene data show CDR1 as SGHTA and CDR2 as FQGNSA. The CDR3 sequence is 13 residues long. The trim removed 1 base at V and 10 bases at J, leaving 6 bases unmatched. In DNA, the CDR3 is TGTGCCAGCAGCTTAGAACAGGGGAGAAGAGCTTTCTTT. Translating it yields CASSLEQGRRAFF.

This clonotype was seen once. This rearrangement joins TRBV5-1 to TRBJ1-2, with D possibly being TRBD1 (5 bases). Per the germline V gene, CDR1 is SGHRS and CDR2 is YFSETQ. Trimming pared 2 bases from V and 6 bases from J, leaving 11 bases between. The CDR3 spans 13 residues. The CDR3 bases are TGCGCCAGCAGCTTAGCTCAGGGTGATGGCTACACCTTC. Amino acid sequence: CASSLAQGDGYTF.

This clonotype was seen a few times. V and J are TRBV6-5 and TRBJ1-1; D possibly corresponds to TRBD1 (5 bases). Germline CDR1 is MNHEY and CDR2 is SVGAGI. With 0 bases removed from V and 6 bases from J, the gap between germline ends came to 14 bases. CDR3 size: 15 residues. This chain's CDR3 is CASSYSIGVAAEAFF. The CDR3 DNA follows: TGTGCCAGCAGTTACTCTATAGGGGTGGCGGCTGAAGCTTTCTTT.

This clonotype was seen more than once but under ten times. V is TRBV6-5 and J is TRBJ2-3; TRBD2 might be the D (5 bases). Germline values: CDR1 MNHEY, CDR2 SVGAGI. This CDR3 comprises 16 residues. V lost 0 bases and J lost 4, with 14 bases in between. The CDR3 reads CASSYSVGEFADTQYF. The DNA of the CDR3 is TGTGCCAGCAGTTACTCGGTCGGGGAGTTCGCAGATACGCAGTATTTT.